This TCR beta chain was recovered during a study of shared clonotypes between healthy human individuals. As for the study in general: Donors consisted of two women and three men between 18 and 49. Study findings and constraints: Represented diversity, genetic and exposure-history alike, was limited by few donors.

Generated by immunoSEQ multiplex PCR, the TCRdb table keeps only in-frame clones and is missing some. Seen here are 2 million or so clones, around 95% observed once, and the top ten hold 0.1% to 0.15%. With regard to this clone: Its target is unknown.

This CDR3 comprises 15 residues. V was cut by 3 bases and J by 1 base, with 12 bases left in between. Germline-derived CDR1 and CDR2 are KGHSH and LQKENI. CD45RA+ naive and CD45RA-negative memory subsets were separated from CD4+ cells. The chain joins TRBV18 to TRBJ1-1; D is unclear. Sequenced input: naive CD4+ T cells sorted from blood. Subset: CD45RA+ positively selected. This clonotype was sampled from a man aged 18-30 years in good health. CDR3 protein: CASSPPGWTNTEAFF. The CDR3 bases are TGTGCCAGCTCACCTCCGGGATGGACGAACACTGAAGCTTTCTTT.